This TCR beta chain stems from a study of T cells after yellow fever vaccination. Study as a whole: Each low-cell-number fraction was prepared by means of SMART-Seq v4 Ultra Low Input.

Study findings and constraints: At around 96% for CD4 and over 80% for CD8, most primary-vaccination clones showed up again after the booster. A secondary response was less intense yet reached its peak sooner, at day 5 versus 15.

Per the germline V gene, CDR1 is LGHDT and CDR2 is YNNKEL (reference sequence). The V segment lost 0 bases and the J segment 5 bases; nucleotides outside the gene matches: 6. The CDR3 covers 16 residues. It was through 5'RACE template switching that TCR cDNA was made, with a universal primer site and UMIs added. One entry per CDR3 protein, called by TCRdb with MiXCR from the 5' RACE reads. The table has about 220,000 distinct CDR3 sequences, under 3.5% seen once. In this sample, this clonotype turned up a few times. Its antigen is unknown. The chain is built from TRBV3-1 and TRBJ1-3; 8 bases match TRBD1. The starting material was CD4+ T cells sorted from PBMCs, obtained 10 days after the yellow fever booster vaccination. The receptor was derived from a man aged 18 to 35 who received the YFV17D yellow fever vaccine. The CDR3 is CASSQEMDRARNTIYF. In DNA form, the CDR3 reads TGTGCCAGCAGCCAAGAGATGGACAGGGCGAGAAACACCATATATTTT.